This TCR beta chain was observed in a study of regulatory T cells in long-lasting Graves disease. Building of the TCR beta libraries involved iRepertoire HTBI primers and Arm-PCR of CDR3 regions. TCRdb reprocessed the multiplex PCR reads via MiXCR and lists one record per CDR3 protein. The table lists roughly 420,000 distinct CDR3 sequences, 16% of them singletons, with around 11% in the top ten. CDR3 length: 15 amino acids. CDR1 is GTSNPN, CDR2 SVGIG, per germline (reference sequence). Trimming removed 0 bases from V and 2 bases from J, with 11 bases in between. Noted time point: newly diagnosed GD, antithyroid drugs for less than 3 months. The TCR library used RNA extracted from PBMCs. These data were also filed under a second study, of T cells in Graves' hyperthyroidism and ophthalmopathy.

The V and J genes are TRBV30 and TRBJ1-5; D call uncertain. This material consisted of peripheral blood mononuclear cells (PBMCs), taken at new diagnosis, from a patient treated with antithyroid drugs. The sequence derives from a woman in her thirties with Graves disease. The CDR3 here is CAWSVGRPGNQPQHF. The CDR3 DNA reads as TGTGCCTGGAGTGTTGGAAGGCCCGGCAATCAGCCCCAGCATTTT.